Following are 18 T cell receptor beta chains from one sample sequenced in a study of T cell repertoires in cytomegalovirus infection. In TCRdb, the reads were re-called with MiXCR into one record per CDR3 protein. The table records some 400,000 distinct CDR3 sequences, 15% to 20% of them present only once. The sequenced material came from PBMCs. The receptor set was obtained from a human donor in good health (CMV status not recorded). Some clones in this sample may be carry-over from other donors' samples.

About this clonotype: A much larger clone lies a single base off, so this may be a read error. J is TRBJ2-1 and V is TRBV5-4; 7 nucleotides line up with TRBD2. CDR1 is SGHNT and CDR2 is YYREEE in the germline V gene (reference sequence). The CDR3 extends over 13 amino acids. The chain's CDR3 is CASSPGLPIEQLF. DNA of the CDR3: TGTGCCAGCAGCCCGGGACTACCGATTGAGCAGCTCTTC.

The rearrangement joins TRBV9 to TRBJ2-4; D tentatively fits TRBD1 or TRBD2 (5 bases each). V was trimmed by 3 bases and J by 2 bases, leaving 12 bases between them. Germline assignment: CDR1 SGDLS and CDR2 YYNGEE. The CDR3 extends over 15 amino acids. CDR3 sequence reads: CASSGWGSPKNIQYF. In nucleotides, the CDR3 is TGTGCCAGCAGCGGGTGGGGGTCACCCAAAAACATTCAGTACTTC.

The rearrangement joins TRBV11-2 to TRBJ2-7, with 7 bases matching TRBD2. CDR1 and CDR2 from the germline V gene are SGHAT and FQNNGV. The CDR3 loop spans 12 amino acids. The V segment lost 5 bases and the J segment 6 bases; nucleotides outside the gene matches: 4. The CDR3 protein is CASSQTGGEQYF. CDR3 nucleotides: TGTGCCAGCAGCCAGACGGGGGGCGAGCAGTACTTC. Supplemented by reference TRBV11-2 and TRBJ2-7, the full variable domain reads EAGVAQSPRYKIIEKRQSVAFWCNPISGHATLYWYQQILGQGPKLLIQFQNNGVVDDSQLPKDRFSAERLKGVDSTLKIQPAKLEDSAVYLCASSQTGGEQYFGPGTRLTVT.

This clonotype was picked up a small number of times. The chain links TRBV10-3 to TRBJ2-5, with TRBD2 as a possible D gene (5 bases). CDR1 and CDR2 from the germline V gene are ENHRY and SYGVKD. The CDR3 extends over 11 amino acids. The V end lost 10 bases, the J end lost 6 bases, and 12 bases lay between the germline ends. CDR3 coding DNA: TGTGCCAGTGGCCCGGGAAAGACCCAGTACTTC. Translation: CASGPGKTQYF.

This clonotype was observed many times. This chain connects TRBV7-8 to TRBJ2-6, with D perhaps TRBD1 or TRBD2 (7 bases each). Looked up from germline, CDR1 is SGHVS and CDR2 is FQNEAQ. Trimming removed 4 bases from V and 0 bases from J, with 19 bases in between. The CDR3 totals 19 residues. In nucleotides, the CDR3 is TGTGCCAGCAGCTCGGGGCGGGGAGGGGGCCTCTCTGGGGCCAACGTCCTGACTTTC. Its protein is CASSSGRGGGLSGANVLTF.

This clonotype occurred a few times. The chain is built from TRBV10-3 and TRBJ2-7, with TRBD2 identical over 8 bases. The V segment lost 2 bases and the J segment 0 bases; nucleotides outside the gene matches: 9. Germline assignment: CDR1 ENHRY and CDR2 SYGVKD. The CDR3 has 17 residues. As DNA, the CDR3 is TGTGCCATCAGTGAGGCGTTAGCGGGGCCCAGCTCCTACGAGCAGTACTTC. Its translation: CAISEALAGPSSYEQYF.

This clonotype occurred many times. V usage is TRBV7-6 and J usage is TRBJ2-1, with D unresolved. The V end was cut by 1 base, the J end by 3 bases, with 16 bases between. Per the germline V gene, CDR1 is SGHVS and CDR2 is FNYEAQ. The CDR3 totals 17 residues. CDR3 coding DNA: TGTGCCAGCAGCTTAGTAAACGCTCGTAGGTTCTACAATGAGCAGTTCTTC. Translating it yields CASSLVNARRFYNEQFF.

This clonotype was counted only a few times. V gene TRBV10-3 combines with J gene TRBJ2-1; D perhaps matches TRBD2 (5 bases). V was pared by 5 bases and J by 4 bases, with 9 bases between. The germline V gene encodes CDR1 ENHRY and CDR2 SYGVKD. This CDR3 spans 13 amino acids. CDR3 in amino acids: CAISHPGYNEQFF. Here the CDR3 DNA reads TGTGCCATCAGTCACCCGGGGTACAATGAGCAGTTCTTC.

This clonotype occurred a few times. The chain combines TRBV19 with TRBJ2-7; weak D call: TRBD2 (6 bases). The CDR3 extends over 12 amino acids. CDR1 is LNHDA, CDR2 SQIVND, per germline (reference sequence). Trimming stripped 3 bases from V and 9 bases from J, with 12 bases between. The CDR3 DNA is TGTGCCAGTAGTATGGGCCGGACTACGCAGTACTTC. Protein sequence: CASSMGRTTQYF.

The sample holds a few counts of this clonotype. The chain is built from TRBV7-2 and TRBJ2-6; D unresolved. This CDR3 comprises 14 residues. V lost 8 bases and J 4 bases, leaving 12 bases between the germline ends. Germline CDR1 and CDR2: SGHTA and FQGNSA. The CDR3 nucleotides are TGTGCCAGCCGATCCGTGGGGGGGGCCAACGTCCTGACTTTC. Translating gives CASRSVGGANVLTF.

The table lists this clonotype with many counts. The rearrangement links TRBV11-2 to TRBJ2-7; D remains unclear. This CDR3 is 14 amino acids long. CDR1 and CDR2 (germline): SGHAT, FQNNGV. Between the trimmed V and J ends, which lost 2 bases and 7 bases, there was a span of 15 bases. In nucleotides, the CDR3 is TGTGCCAGCAGCTTACGTTCAACACGTGTGGAGCAGTACTTC. It encodes CASSLRSTRVEQYF.

This clonotype occurred once. In DNA form, the CDR3 reads TGTGCCAGCTCAGCGGGACAGCAAAATCAGCCCCAGCATTTT. This sequence encodes CASSAGQQNQPQHF. V and J are TRBV18 and TRBJ1-5; 7 bases fit TRBD1. Germline-derived CDR1 and CDR2 are KGHSH and LQKENI. This CDR3 has 14 amino acids. V was pared by 5 bases and J by 4 bases, with 5 bases of the junction left unmatched.

The rearrangement uses TRBV29-1 and TRBJ2-1, with 10 bases matching TRBD2. The CDR3 is made up of 14 amino acids. The V and J ends lost 5 bases and 4 bases, in that order; junction bases with no gene match: 5. Germline CDR1 and CDR2: SQVTM and ANQGSEA. The CDR3, as DNA: TGCAGCGTTTCCGGGACTAGCGAATACAATGAGCAGTTCTTC. This codes for CSVSGTSEYNEQFF.

The chain is built from TRBV7-9 and TRBJ1-1, with no clear D. The V gene lost 3 bases and the J gene lost 0 bases, with 8 bases spanning the gap. CDR1 is SEHNR, CDR2 FQNEAQ, per germline (reference sequence). There are 14 residues in the CDR3. The CDR3 coding sequence is TGTGCCAGCAGCTTTTACCAGATGAACACTGAAGCTTTCTTT. It specifies CASSFYQMNTEAFF. The whole variable domain, remainder taken from reference TRBV7-9 and TRBJ1-1, is DTGVSQNPRHKITKRGQNVTFRCDPISEHNRLYWYRQTLGQGPEFLTYFQNEAQLEKSRLLSDRFSAERPKGSFSTLEIQRTEQGDSAMYLCASSFYQMNTEAFFGQGTRLTVV.

This clonotype turned up a few times. The V and J genes are TRBV12-5 and TRBJ2-1, with 7 positions matching TRBD2. V shed 7 bases, J shed 3 bases, and the junction held 6 bases outside the gene matches. From germline, CDR1 is LGHNT and CDR2 FRNRAP. The CDR3 extends over 14 amino acids. Written as DNA, the CDR3 is TGTGCTAGTGCCGGATCGGGAGGCTACAATGAGCAGTTCTTC. Translating it yields CASAGSGGYNEQFF.

This clonotype was seen ten or more times. The chain is built from TRBV7-2 and TRBJ2-1; no reliable D call. CDR3 size: 11 residues. Trimming took 1 base from V and 15 from J, leaving 10 bases between them. Germline V CDR1 and CDR2: SGHTA, FQGNSA. The DNA for the CDR3 is TGTGCCAGCAGCTTAGACTTGAAGCTGTTCTTC. It is translated as CASSLDLKLFF.

This clonotype was seen ten or more times. The chain employs TRBV7-6 and TRBJ2-2; D might be TRBD2 (6 bases). CDR1 SGHVS and CDR2 FNYEAQ come from the germline V gene. Trimming cost V 3 bases and J 4 bases, with 6 bases left between them. This CDR3 has 13 residues. The CDR3 region is CASSFGGTGELFF. DNA of the CDR3: TGTGCCAGCAGCTTCGGGGGCACCGGGGAGCTGTTTTTT.

This clonotype has at least ten counts. The chain is built from TRBV7-2 and TRBJ1-4; 7 bases fit TRBD1. V lost 5 bases and J lost 6; bases outside the gene matches: 6. CDR1 is SGHTA and CDR2 is FQGNSA in the germline V gene. There are 14 residues in the CDR3. CDR3 residues: CASSRGGGYEKLFF. CDR3 nucleotide sequence: TGTGCCAGCAGCCGGGGAGGGGGCTATGAAAAACTGTTTTTT.